This T cell receptor (beta chain) was observed in a study of cytomegalovirus exposure and HLA in healthy donors. Study-wide points: A missense variant in DCLRE1C was later tied to TCR beta V- and J-gene trimming.

Notes on this clone: Its specificity is unknown.

60 Vbeta and 13 Jbeta primers were used in PCR. Repertoires were generated with immunoSEQ multiplex PCR, while TCRdb's copy carries only in-frame clones and drops some. The sample yields around 150,000 clones, 68% seen once. The V and J ends lost 2 bases and 3 bases, in that order; junction bases with no gene match: 2. Germline CDR1 and CDR2: SGHRS and YFSETQ. CDR3 size: 15 residues. Material: PBMCs. The sequence was collected from a man between 60 and 75 years old in good health and CMV-seronegative. The genes are TRBV5-1 and TRBJ2-3, with TRBD2 matching over 11 bases. For the CDR3, the DNA is TGCGCCAGCAGCTTTTTAGCGGGAGGGACAGATACGCAGTATTTT. Residues: CASSFLAGGTDTQYF.